The present entry profiles one T cell receptor beta chain with its context. No antigen is known for it. This entry belongs to a study of cytomegalovirus exposure and HLA in healthy donors (TCRdb year 2017). For the study in its entirety: An earlier analysis of 550 to 700 of the donors reported about 290 Gb of sequence data and more than 90 million unique TCR beta sequences from about 179 million T cells. An early release covering 500 to 750 HLA-typed donors comprised about 320 gigabases of sequencing data and tens of millions of unique TCR sequences. Of the 300 to 500 genotyped donors, 80% to 90% were placed in the genetic ancestry cluster associated with self-reported Caucasian donors. The study aimed to test whether cataloging public T cell receptors could reveal signatures of past pathogen exposure. Using immunosequencing, the study profiled T cell repertoires from some 670 subjects and related those repertoires to cytomegalovirus serostatus. Along with the approximately 600-subject first cohort, a separate validation cohort of more than 90 different subjects was used. To predict cytomegalovirus infection status, the study combined high-throughput TCR immunosequencing, statistical association of individual TCRs with disease status, and machine learning. To study patterns of TCR occurrence, a later analysis re-analyzed previously published TCR beta repertoires from 666 donors and added high-resolution HLA genotyping. Rather than using new phenotypic data, the later analysis identified candidate immune exposures from TCR beta sequences and from how often those sequences occurred across donors. An earlier analysis of several hundred of the donors used high-throughput TCR beta sequencing to judge whether each TCR beta V gene segment behaved as functional or pseudogenic. Donor age, sex, ethnicity and CMV serostatus were compiled alongside the repertoire data. Genome-wide SNP genotypes for about 55% of the roughly 670 donors were used in a later genetic analysis, which treated that subset as a discovery cohort. All discovery cohort repertoires had been generated on a single sequencing platform. HLA typing covered class I and class II loci at four-digit resolution. Typing coverage varied by locus: roughly 629-640 donors for A, B, C, DRB1 and DQB1; more than 500 for DQA1; nearly 610 for DPA1; fewer than 480 for DPB1. Roughly 5 DR-DQ haplotypes were handled as single units for association and clustering because linkage in the cohort was strong. Across about 370 genotyped donors of the cohort, an average of approximately 200,000 unique TCR beta nucleotide sequences per donor were sequenced, and around 19% of those sequences were non-productive. The full study reports these points: The classifier was reported to diagnose cytomegalovirus status with high specificity and sensitivity in both the original cohort and the validation cohort. In vitro tests confirmed that three of the cytomegalovirus-associated TCR beta chains recognize cytomegalovirus antigens. A further reported finding was that TCR beta sequences accurately predicted the HLA-A and HLA-B alleles for most subjects in the first cohort. The presence/absence analyses assumed that sequencing depth was roughly uniform across donors, and that assumption may not be true. Compared with equally common non-associated chains, HLA-associated TCR beta chains in a later analysis were more clonally expanded and had lower generation probabilities. Because counts were too low, roughly 18 rarely observed V segments, including chromosome 9 orphons, were left out of the earlier analysis of some 640 of the donors. Because the 87-base-pair reads could not distinguish some IMGT-functional V segments, including TRBV6-2 and TRBV6-3, those segments were excluded. According to a later analysis, most CMV-associated TCR beta chains appeared to be HLA-restricted, and the HLA associations seemed to be driven largely by CMV exposure. Assigning TCR associations to individual alleles was difficult when HLA alleles, especially DR and DQ, strongly co-occurred. In an earlier analysis of some 540 of the donors, most TCR beta V segments appeared in productive rearrangements about 87% or about 30% of the time, broadly matching IMGT annotations. The authors suggested that the approach could potentially be extended to other disease states and immunological phenotypes. According to a later genetic analysis, donors in an Asian-associated ancestry cluster had fewer N-insertions in productive TCRs than the roughly 660-donor mean. For the cohort, immune exposure information was limited to CMV serostatus. According to a later analysis, parvovirus B19, influenza, CMV and Epstein-Barr virus appeared linked to several top co-occurrence clusters. While some public TCRs were present in many individuals, most TCR sequences turned up only very rarely across donors. The sequencing pipeline was judged likely to have produced a cluster of highly shared sequence variants as a technical artifact. HLA typing was unavailable for some donors at each locus, so association tests used only the typed subset. According to a later analysis, TCR association rates differed among HLA loci, with DRB1 alleles showing the most associated TCRs and HLA-C alleles showing the fewest. Only TCR beta chains were sequenced in this cohort, and the absence of alpha or paired-chain data limited detectable features. An association between a missense DCLRE1C variant and V-gene and J-gene trimming of TCR beta chains was found in a later genetic analysis and replicated in an independent cohort. Linkage disequilibrium might explain the correlated functional status among segregating V segments, but an unknown experimental factor could not be excluded. Specific HLA alleles were associated with 16,951 TCR beta sequences at a false discovery rate of 0.05 in a later analysis. The study listed 164 TCR beta chains as associated with cytomegalovirus.

The library was built by means of the immunoSEQ multiplex PCR assay. A mixture of 60 forward primers for TCR Vbeta segments and 13 reverse primers for TCR Jbeta segments was used in the multiplex PCR. Amplification of the CDR3 region of rearranged TCR beta genes was performed with a multiplex PCR assay on genomic DNA. Amplified TCR beta libraries were sequenced as 87-base-pair reads on the Illumina HiSeq System. On the study's bioinformatics: In a later analysis, tens of millions of unique TCR beta chains were counted across the 500 to 850 repertoires, and roughly 11 million of these chains were shared by at least two donors. A nearest-neighbor algorithm error-corrected the raw reads and collapsed the reads into unique sequences, merging closely related sequences to remove PCR and sequencing errors. Alignment of CDR3 sequences to IMGT reference sequences was used to assign V, D and J gene segments. For a sequence to be retained, a match of at least six nucleotides was required to both a V gene segment and a J gene segment. A rearrangement counted as productive if the CDR3 had no stop codons and remained in frame with V and J, and every other rearrangement counted as non-productive. Following IMGT convention, CDR3 was defined as the stretch from the second conserved V-encoded cysteine to the conserved J-encoded phenylalanine. In an earlier analysis of around 570 of the donors, sequences lacking an unambiguous match to a single V gene segment were excluded. An earlier analysis of approximately 590 of the donors classified V segments as functional when productive rearrangements were above 56.7% and as segregating when the standard deviation between donors was above 5%. A statistical classification framework was built to diagnose cytomegalovirus status from the catalog of TCR beta chain sequences. V and J gene assignment, in a later analysis, came from comparing TCR nucleotide sequences with IMGT/GENE-DB human TR gene sequences. The TCRdist pipeline was used in a later analysis to assign CDR3 sequences and most-parsimonious VDJ recombination scenarios. In a later analysis, every TCR beta chain was defined by the combination of its CDR3 amino acid sequence and its V-gene family, and reads without a unique V-gene family were dropped. In a later analysis, fewer than 600 highly shared, low-generation-probability nucleotide sequences were removed to address suspected cross-contamination and a sequencing artifact. For each public chain, a later analysis derived a clonal expansion index from normalized ranks of inferred template counts within each repertoire. In a later analysis, generation probabilities were computed using a VDJ recombination model fitted to out-of-frame rearrangements, and the results were checked against IGoR. In a later analysis, TCR-TCR, TCR-HLA and TCR-CMV co-occurrence was scored with hypergeometric tests, and a repertoire-size bias correction was applied to TCR pairs. To estimate false discovery rates, a later analysis permuted the HLA or CMV assignments 20 times. A later analysis grouped co-occurring TCRs with DBSCAN, adding TCRdist sequence similarity when clustering within HLA-allele-positive subsets. Co-occurrence clustering excluded repertoires with fewer than 30,000 or more than 120,000 public chains, plus five with anomalous nucleotide sharing. The clones in this table, taken by TCRdb from immuneACCESS, are in-frame only. Not every clone is retained; where verified, under half of the shortfall comes from an unresolved V gene, and the cause of the rest is unknown. V and J calls and clone size are those listed in that table; D and trimming were worked out from the DNA. The sample table holds 150,000 to 200,000 clones. The ten largest clones capture 1.3% of the sample.

The cohort was made up of roughly 670 healthy bone marrow donors. At the time of sampling, all cohort members were nominally healthy, though unrecorded immune exposures were likely present. The donor was CMV seronegative and was included in the group of approximately 350 seronegative cohort members. Every donor gave a peripheral blood sample, and the peripheral blood mononuclear cells from that sample were used for TCR beta sequencing. Genomic DNA extraction from the blood cell samples was performed with the Qiagen DNeasy Blood Extraction Kit. Including cysteine and phenylalanine, the CDR3 has 13 amino acids. The kept DNA is CDR3 alone, 39 bases in frame from the first base. CDR1 SNHLY and CDR2 FYNNEI are derived from the germline V gene. Trimming costs V 5 bases and J 2 bases, and their ends lie 6 bases apart.

The chain couples TRBV2 to TRBJ2-2; the D gene assignment is ambiguous. The sequence derives from a woman aged 55-70 years in good health and CMV-seronegative. Sequencing used PBMCs. The CDR3 region reads CASSQANTGELFF. The sequenced DNA: TGTGCCAGCAGTCAGGCCAACACCGGGGAGCTGTTTTTT.